This passage covers 11 T cell receptor beta chains from one sample sequenced in a study of T cell responses to AZD1222 COVID-19 vaccine. Sequencing used immunoSEQ multiplex PCR; TCRdb keeps in-frame clones, though not all of them. The sample includes about 150,000 clones, approximately 90% of them seen just once. The sample was peripheral blood, taken on day 0 of AZD1222 vaccination. The receptors stem from an adult in good health.

The rearrangement joins TRBV7-2 to TRBJ1-2; 9 nucleotides agree with TRBD1. CDR1 and CDR2 (germline): SGHTA, FQGNSA. CDR3 length equals 14 residues. Trimming at V came to 4 bases and at J to 4 bases, leaving 4 bases not matched to a gene. The CDR3 sequence: CASSSTGGAYGYTF. CDR3 DNA sequence: TGTGCCAGCAGCTCCACAGGGGGCGCCTATGGCTACACCTTC.

This clone has only one observation. This rearrangement joins TRBV9 to TRBJ2-4, with TRBD1 matching 7 bases. The trim removed 3 bases at V and 11 bases at J, leaving 8 bases unmatched. The CDR3 consists of 13 residues. CDR1 and CDR2 (germline): SGDLS, YYNGEE. The CDR3 is CASSGGTEPLQYF. CDR3 sequence (DNA): TGTGCCAGCAGCGGAGGGACAGAGCCCCTTCAGTACTTC.

V is TRBV19 and J is TRBJ2-1; 14 positions agree with TRBD2. The ends lost 7 bases at V and 6 bases at J; junction bases unmatched: 8. CDR3 length equals 16 residues. The germline V gene encodes CDR1 LNHDA and CDR2 SQIVND (reference sequence). The CDR3 DNA sequence: TGTGCCAGTACCCCCCAGACTAGCGGGAGGGGCAATGAGCAGTTCTTC. Translating it yields CASTPQTSGRGNEQFF.

This clone was detected only once. The chain combines TRBV4-3 with TRBJ2-1; 14 bases align to TRBD2. V shed 1 base and J 8 bases; nucleotides not matched to a gene: 22. Looked up from germline, CDR1 is LGHNA and CDR2 is YSLEER. The CDR3 sequence is 22 residues long. The CDR3 sequence: CASSQAWSGTSGSPSPFHEQFF. The DNA of the CDR3 is TGCGCCAGCAGCCAAGCTTGGTCCGGGACTAGCGGGAGTCCCTCCCCTTTCCATGAGCAGTTCTTC.

V usage is TRBV7-2 and J usage is TRBJ2-7; 9 bases align to TRBD1. J gave up 0 bases and V 5 bases, and 11 bases lay outside the gene matches. This CDR3 region has 17 residues. Germline-derived CDR1 and CDR2 are SGHTA and FQGNSA. CDR3 coding DNA: TGTGCCAGCAGCCCGCAGACAGGGGGTCATAGCTCCTACGAGCAGTACTTC. Translation gives CASSPQTGGHSSYEQYF.

J is TRBJ1-4 and V is TRBV28, with 7 bases matching TRBD1. Per germline, CDR1 MDHEN and CDR2 SYDVKM. With V trimmed by 6 bases and J by 5 bases, 6 bases remained unmatched. CDR3 length equals 14 residues. CDR3 nucleotide sequence: TGTGCCAGCAGAAAGGGGGCCGGGAATGAAAAACTGTTTTTT. Its protein product is CASRKGAGNEKLFF.

The sample holds one count of this clone. This rearrangement joins TRBV24-1 to TRBJ1-4; D is undetermined. Germline V CDR1 and CDR2: KGHDR, SFDVKD. This CDR3 is built from 15 residues. Deletions cut 4 bases from V and 5 bases from J, with 13 bases between. The CDR3 nucleotides read TGTGCCACCAGTGACGCCATGGGCCCGAATGAAAAACTGTTTTTT. It is translated as CATSDAMGPNEKLFF.

This sequence joins TRBV18 and TRBJ2-2, with 7 bases identical to TRBD2. CDR1 is KGHSH, CDR2 LQKENI, per germline. This CDR3 spans 15 amino acids. The V gene end was trimmed by 4 bases and the J gene end by 2 bases; junction bases not matched to a gene: 4. In DNA, the CDR3 is TGTGCCAGCTCACTGAAGCGGGGAAACACCGGGGAGCTGTTTTTT. Its translation is CASSLKRGNTGELFF.

This chain connects TRBV12-3 or TRBV12-4 to TRBJ1-3; no reliable D call. Trimming took off 5 bases at V and 0 bases at J, with 2 bases between the two ends. The CDR3 has 12 residues. The CDR3 DNA follows: TGTGCCAGCAGTCTCTCTGGAAACACCATATATTTT. Protein product: CASSLSGNTIYF.

J is TRBJ2-2 and V is TRBV6-5, with unresolved D. Germline values: CDR1 MNHEY, CDR2 SVGAGI. The CDR3 runs 13 residues. V was pared by 6 bases and J by 0 bases, with 5 bases between. The CDR3 here is CASRGANTGELFF. DNA for the CDR3: TGTGCCAGCAGAGGCGCGAACACCGGGGAGCTGTTTTTT.

This rearrangement joins TRBV12-3 or TRBV12-4 to TRBJ2-5, with TRBD2 as a possible D gene (5 bases). V lost 3 bases to trimming and J lost 4 bases, with 9 bases between them. This CDR3 spans 13 amino acids. The CDR3 spells CASSLLARETQYF. DNA of the CDR3: TGTGCCAGCAGTTTGTTAGCGAGAGAGACCCAGTACTTC.